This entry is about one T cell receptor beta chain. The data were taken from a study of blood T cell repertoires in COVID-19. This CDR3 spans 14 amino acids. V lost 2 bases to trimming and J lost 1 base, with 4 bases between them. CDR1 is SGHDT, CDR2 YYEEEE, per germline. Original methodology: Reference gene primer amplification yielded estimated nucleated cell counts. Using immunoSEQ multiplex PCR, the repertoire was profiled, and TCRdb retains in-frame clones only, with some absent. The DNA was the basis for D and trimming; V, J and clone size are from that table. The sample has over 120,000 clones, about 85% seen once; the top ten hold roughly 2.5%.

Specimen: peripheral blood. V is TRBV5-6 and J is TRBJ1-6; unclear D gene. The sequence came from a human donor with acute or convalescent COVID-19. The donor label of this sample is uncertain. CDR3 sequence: CASSFGSYNSPLHF. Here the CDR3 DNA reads TGTGCCAGCAGCTTCGGGTCCTATAATTCACCCCTCCACTTT.